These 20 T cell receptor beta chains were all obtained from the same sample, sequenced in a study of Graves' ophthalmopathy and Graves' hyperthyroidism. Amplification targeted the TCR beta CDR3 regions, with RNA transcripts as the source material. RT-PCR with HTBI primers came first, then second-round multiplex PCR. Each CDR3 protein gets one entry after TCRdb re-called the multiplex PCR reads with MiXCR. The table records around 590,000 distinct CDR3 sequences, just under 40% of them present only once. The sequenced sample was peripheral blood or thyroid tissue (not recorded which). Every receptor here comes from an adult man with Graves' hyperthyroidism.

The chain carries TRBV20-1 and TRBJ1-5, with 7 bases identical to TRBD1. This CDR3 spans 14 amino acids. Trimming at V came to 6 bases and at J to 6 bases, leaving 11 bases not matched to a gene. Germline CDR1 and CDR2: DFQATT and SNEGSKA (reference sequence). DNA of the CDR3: TGCAGTGCCCTCGACAGGGTATCCGGTCAGCCCCAGCATTTT. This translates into CSALDRVSGQPQHF.

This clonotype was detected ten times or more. CDR3 sequence: CASSRDRGPYEQYF. CDR3 bases: TGTGCCAGTAGTAGAGACAGGGGTCCCTACGAGCAGTACTTC. The rearrangement links TRBV19 to TRBJ2-7; 8 bases are a match to TRBD1. The CDR3 is 14 residues long. Trimming cost V 4 bases and J 2 bases; bases outside gene matches: 4. The V gene's germline CDR1 is LNHDA and CDR2 SQIVND (reference sequence).

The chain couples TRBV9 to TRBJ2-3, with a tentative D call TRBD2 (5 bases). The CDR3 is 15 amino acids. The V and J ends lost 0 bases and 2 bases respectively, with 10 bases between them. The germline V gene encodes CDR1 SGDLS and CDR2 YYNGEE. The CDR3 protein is CASSVDSGLTDTQYF. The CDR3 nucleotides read TGTGCCAGCAGCGTAGACAGCGGACTCACAGATACGCAGTATTTT.

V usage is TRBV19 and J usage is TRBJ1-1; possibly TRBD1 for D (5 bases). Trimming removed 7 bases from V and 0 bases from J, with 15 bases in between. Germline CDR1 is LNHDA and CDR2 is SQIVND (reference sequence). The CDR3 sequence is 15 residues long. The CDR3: CASMGDGLMNTEAFF. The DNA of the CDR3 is TGTGCCAGTATGGGGGACGGGCTCATGAACACTGAAGCTTTCTTT.

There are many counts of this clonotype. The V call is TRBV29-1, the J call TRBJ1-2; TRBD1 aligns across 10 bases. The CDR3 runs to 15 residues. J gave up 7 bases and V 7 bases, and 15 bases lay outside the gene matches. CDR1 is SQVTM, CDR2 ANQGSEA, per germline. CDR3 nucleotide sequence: TGCAGCGCAACAAATGGACAGGGGGGCTTGGGTGGCTACACCTTC. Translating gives CSATNGQGGLGGYTF.

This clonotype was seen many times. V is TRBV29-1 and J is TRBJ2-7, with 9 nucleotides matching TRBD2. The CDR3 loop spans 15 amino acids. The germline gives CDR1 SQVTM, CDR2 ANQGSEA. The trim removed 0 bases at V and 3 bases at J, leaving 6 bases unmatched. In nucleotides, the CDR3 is TGCAGCGTTGAAGATCGACTAGCGGCAATCTACGAGCAGTACTTC. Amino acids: CSVEDRLAAIYEQYF.

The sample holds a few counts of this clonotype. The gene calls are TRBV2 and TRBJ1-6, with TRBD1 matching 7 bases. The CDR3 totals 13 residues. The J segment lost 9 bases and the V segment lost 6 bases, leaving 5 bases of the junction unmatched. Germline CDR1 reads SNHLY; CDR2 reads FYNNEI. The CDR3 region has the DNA TGTGCCAGCAGGGAGACAGGGCCTTCACCCCTCCACTTT. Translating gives CASRETGPSPLHF.

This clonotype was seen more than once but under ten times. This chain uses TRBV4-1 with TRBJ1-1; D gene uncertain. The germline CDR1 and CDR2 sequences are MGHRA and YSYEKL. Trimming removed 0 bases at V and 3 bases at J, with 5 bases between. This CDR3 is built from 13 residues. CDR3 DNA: TGCGCCAGCAGCCAAGATCCGGACACTGAAGCTTTCTTT. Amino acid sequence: CASSQDPDTEAFF.

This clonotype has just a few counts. This CDR3 is CASTRAGRLDGYTF. CDR3 bases: TGCGCCAGCACTCGGGCAGGGCGCTTAGATGGCTACACCTTC. The rearrangement joins TRBV5-1 to TRBJ1-2, with D possibly being TRBD1 (5 bases). The V gene's germline CDR1 is SGHRS and CDR2 YFSETQ. The CDR3 consists of 14 residues. V gave up 6 bases and J gave up 6 bases, with 18 bases separating them.

The DNA for the CDR3 is TGTGCCAGCGGGGCAGGCCTGAACACTGAAGCTTTCTTT. Its translation is CASGAGLNTEAFF. This chain uses TRBV6-1 with TRBJ1-1; maybe TRBD1 (5 bases). V was trimmed by 8 bases and J by 0 bases, leaving 10 bases between them. The CDR3 covers 13 residues. CDR1 and CDR2 from the germline V gene are MNHNS and SASEGT.

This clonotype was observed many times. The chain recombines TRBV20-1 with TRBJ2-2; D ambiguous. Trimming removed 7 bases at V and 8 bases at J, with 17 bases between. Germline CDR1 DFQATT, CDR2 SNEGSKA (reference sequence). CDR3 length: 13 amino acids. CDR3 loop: CSVNRYPAGELFF. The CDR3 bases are TGCAGTGTTAATAGGTATCCTGCGGGGGAGCTGTTTTTT.

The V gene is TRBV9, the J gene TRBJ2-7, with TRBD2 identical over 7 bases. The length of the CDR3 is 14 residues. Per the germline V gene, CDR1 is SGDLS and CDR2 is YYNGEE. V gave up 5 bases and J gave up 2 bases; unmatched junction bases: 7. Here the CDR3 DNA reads TGTGCCAGCAGTTTAAGGGAGGGCCCCTACGAGCAGTACTTC. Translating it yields CASSLREGPYEQYF. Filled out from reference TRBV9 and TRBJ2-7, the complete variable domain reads DSGVTQTPKHLITATGQRVTLRCSPRSGDLSVYWYQQSLDQGLQFLIQYYNGEERAKGNILERFSAQQFPDLHSELNLSSLELGDSALYFCASSLREGPYEQYFGPGTRLTVT.

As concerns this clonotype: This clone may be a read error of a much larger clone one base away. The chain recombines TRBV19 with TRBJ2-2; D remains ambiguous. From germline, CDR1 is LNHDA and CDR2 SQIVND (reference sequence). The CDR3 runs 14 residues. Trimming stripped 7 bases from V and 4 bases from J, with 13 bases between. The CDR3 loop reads CASTSQPSTGELFF. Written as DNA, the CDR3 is TGTGCCAGTACCTCCCAACCCAGCACCGGGGAGCTGTTTTTT.

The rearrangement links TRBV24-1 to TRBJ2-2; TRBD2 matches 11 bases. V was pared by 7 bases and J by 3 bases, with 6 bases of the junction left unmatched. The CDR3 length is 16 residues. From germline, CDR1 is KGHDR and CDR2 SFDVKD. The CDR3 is CATSPGGLADTGELFF. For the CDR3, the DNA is TGTGCCACCAGCCCCGGGGGACTAGCGGACACCGGGGAGCTGTTTTTT.

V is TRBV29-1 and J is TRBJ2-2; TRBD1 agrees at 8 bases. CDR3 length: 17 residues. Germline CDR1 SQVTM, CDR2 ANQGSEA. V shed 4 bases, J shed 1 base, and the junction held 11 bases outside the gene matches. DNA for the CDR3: TGCAGCGTTGCAACTAGACAGGGGCCATGGAACACCGGGGAGCTGTTTTTT. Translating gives CSVATRQGPWNTGELFF.

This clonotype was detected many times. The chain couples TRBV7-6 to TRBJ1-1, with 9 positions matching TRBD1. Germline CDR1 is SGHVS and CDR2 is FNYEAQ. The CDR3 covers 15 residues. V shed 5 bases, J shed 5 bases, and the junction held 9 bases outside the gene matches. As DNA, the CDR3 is TGTGCCAGCAGCCCGATACAGGGGGCAGGGACTGAAGCTTTCTTT. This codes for CASSPIQGAGTEAFF.

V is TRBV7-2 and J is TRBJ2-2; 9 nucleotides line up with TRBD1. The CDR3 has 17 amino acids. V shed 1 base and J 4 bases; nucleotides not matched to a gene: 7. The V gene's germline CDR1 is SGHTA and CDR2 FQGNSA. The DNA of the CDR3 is TGTGCCAGCAGCTTAGTGGGACAGGGACGGGCCACCGGGGAGCTGTTTTTT. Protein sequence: CASSLVGQGRATGELFF.

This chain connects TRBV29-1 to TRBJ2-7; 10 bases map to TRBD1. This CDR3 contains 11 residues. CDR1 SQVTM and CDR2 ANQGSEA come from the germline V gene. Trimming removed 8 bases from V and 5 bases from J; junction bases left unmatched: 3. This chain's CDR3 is CSLGQGDEQYF. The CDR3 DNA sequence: TGCAGCTTAGGACAGGGGGACGAGCAGTACTTC.

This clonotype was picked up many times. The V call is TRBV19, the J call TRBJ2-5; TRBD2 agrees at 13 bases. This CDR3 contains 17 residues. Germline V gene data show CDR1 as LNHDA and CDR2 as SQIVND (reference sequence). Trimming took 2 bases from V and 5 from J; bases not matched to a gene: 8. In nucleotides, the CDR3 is TGTGCCAGTAGTATACGATCTGGACTAGCGGGAGTCGAGACCCAGTACTTC. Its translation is CASSIRSGLAGVETQYF.

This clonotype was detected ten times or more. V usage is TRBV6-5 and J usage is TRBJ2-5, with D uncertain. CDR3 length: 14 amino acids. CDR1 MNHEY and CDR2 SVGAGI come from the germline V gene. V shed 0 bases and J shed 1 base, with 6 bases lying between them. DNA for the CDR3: TGTGCCAGCAGTTACTCAACGGGCCAAGAGACCCAGTACTTC. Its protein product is CASSYSTGQETQYF.